This TCR beta chain appears in the sequencing data of a study of T cells expressing NK-cell markers (TCRdb year 2020). About the investigation overall: Three sorted T-cell subsets (CD3+CD56+NKG2C+, CD3+CD56+NKG2C- and CD3+CD56-NKG2C+) from under 10 donors had their TCR beta-chain repertoires profiled. The eight sequenced donors were randomly selected healthy volunteers, three men and five women. Among the eight sequenced donors, only one was HCMV-seronegative, while the other seven were HCMV-seropositive. Illumina HiSeq 2000/2500, MiSeq or NextSeq was used to sequence libraries as 2 x 150 bp reads. On the study overall, not on this receptor specifically: Those dominant clonotypes were again the most abundant among CD3+CD56-NKG2C+ cells in four donors, at about 25-60.1%. Whether the expanded NKG2C-expressing T cell clones were specific for HCMV antigens was left unclear. For six donors, the dominant CD3+CD56+NKG2C+ clonotypes were among the top 10 CD8+ clonotypes and accounted for about 1.0-8% of CD8+ T cells.

The instrument was an Illumina HiSeq 2000. The TCR beta cDNA libraries were made using 5'RACE template switching, a step that added both a universal primer site and unique molecular identifiers. Priming for cDNA synthesis came from the TCR beta constant segment, and two successive PCR amplification steps followed. In the source study's methods: Reads were demultiplexed and grouped by UMI with MIGEC, and clonotypes were assembled and quantified with MiTCR. To exclude erroneous sequences, only TCR cDNA sequences supported by at least two reads were retained. The tcR package was used for downstream repertoire analysis, and clonotypes were matched across fractions by CDR3 nucleotide sequence plus V segment. Antigen specificity was annotated against VDJdb with VDJmatch, allowing one amino acid substitution in CDR3. Following reprocessing of the reads by TCRdb, the data hold one row per CDR3 protein sequence and no DNA is available. Clone size and V and J calls follow TCRdb, not the original study. The sample's own table lists about 460,000 distinct CDR3 sequences. The top ten hold more than 1.4% of the sample.

Regarding this clonotype: Its antigen is not yet known.

The CDR3 contains 13 residues, cysteine and phenylalanine counted. The coding DNA is unavailable. Via the germline V gene, CDR1 is MDHEN and CDR2 SYDVKM. To determine HCMV serostatus, a commercial ELISA kit was used to detect HCMV-specific IgG in serum. Ficoll density gradient centrifugation was used to isolate peripheral blood mononuclear cells from blood. Rearrangement joined TRBV28 to TRBJ1-2. The clonotype comes from a woman between 50 and 59 years old in good health. Donor details come from another sample of the same person, matched by shared clones. Sequencing was performed on blood T cells: a sorted CD56 or NKG2C T cell subset, CD4+ or CD8+ T cells, or bulk PBMC T cells (not recorded which). The CDR3 amino acid sequence is: CASGTGFNYGYTF.